Listed below are T cell receptor beta chains from one sample, sequenced in a study of blood T cell repertoires in COVID-19. Data came from immunoSEQ multiplex PCR; TCRdb stores just in-frame clones and leaves some out. Among over 200,000 clones listed, more than 80% were seen once. Sequencing used peripheral blood. The receptors were gathered from a man aged 25-40 years with COVID-19, enrolled during active disease. Each CDR3 is given without its conserved first and last residue.

cdr3_aa j_call v_call
ASSPPEQNTEAF TRBJ1-1 TRBV19
ASSKGIPTGFKVPQLQY TRBJ2-7 TRBV21-1
AISATGGNTEAF TRBJ1-1 TRBV10-3
ASSHGLAGEIGYEQY TRBJ2-7 TRBV4-2
ASSLRQDGYT TRBJ1-2 TRBV19
ASSSGTGQRSPLH TRBJ1-6 TRBV6-5
ASSLGVEGQFLASA TRBJ1-2 TRBV5-1
ASSSYSGRNEKLF TRBJ1-4 TRBV7-2
ASSLGGTQSGEQY TRBJ2-7 TRBV11-3
ASSESRVRPS TRBJ1-2 TRBV10-2
ASSVEGAYTGELF TRBJ2-2 TRBV9
ASSTQLAGINEQF TRBJ2-1 TRBV11-2
ASSQDRGYGYT TRBJ1-2 TRBV27
ASSPARAGVIYNEQF TRBJ2-1 TRBV7-3
ASSFRGSQGDTQY TRBJ2-3 TRBV7-2
ASSLVSYEQY TRBJ2-7 TRBV7-9
ASSLGGAGGTNEQF TRBJ2-1 TRBV28
ASSPTAGIRGYT TRBJ1-2 TRBV18
ASSPTGSSNQPQH TRBJ1-5 TRBV19
ASSLGASGKRYEQY TRBJ2-7 TRBV5-4
ASSFLGAEAF TRBJ1-1 TRBV27
SVGHNEQF TRBJ2-1 TRBV29-1
ASSRTDRGDISPLH TRBJ1-6 TRBV19
AISEPRQLHTGELF TRBJ2-2 TRBV10-3
ASSTQPTGGGNTIY TRBJ1-3 TRBV5-1
ASSLTRGPANTEAF TRBJ1-1 TRBV7-9
ASSSRDYNNEQF TRBJ2-1 TRBV28
ASSLEGTGGTEAF TRBJ1-1 TRBV5-1
ASSPAPGTGGAGKGYT TRBJ1-2 TRBV7-9
ASSFASTLRRTEAF TRBJ1-1 TRBV7-2
ASSQTGGYLNYGYT TRBJ1-2 TRBV9
ASRPRDRGRDQPQH TRBJ1-5 TRBV12-2
ASSLGQGSYYGYT TRBJ1-2 TRBV5-5
ASRTLPGTSGRGGIIGSYNEQF TRBJ2-1 TRBV28
ASSFLQTPIETQY TRBJ2-5 TRBV28
ATSYRETYEQY TRBJ2-7 TRBV27
ASSPWQGIYEQY TRBJ2-7 TRBV6-5
ASSLGGLPAYEQY TRBJ2-7 TRBV13
ASSHYEQY TRBJ2-7 TRBV28
ASSQPQGTDGYT TRBJ1-2 TRBV4-1
ASSVDTGGWGYT TRBJ1-2 TRBV9
ASSDRGSGQPQH TRBJ1-5 TRBV6-4
ASSLARGGTDTQY TRBJ2-3 TRBV7-9
ASSETGQGWGGYT TRBJ1-2 TRBV2
ASSQGAAANYGYT TRBJ1-2 TRBV3-1/TRBV3-2
ASSYPGYKNQQF TRBJ2-1 TRBV6-2/TRBV6-3
ASSQEMGTDYYEQY TRBJ2-7 TRBV4-3
ASSSPRGRATSLNEQF TRBJ2-1 TRBV6-2/TRBV6-3
ASSYSIGTAGEQY TRBJ2-7 TRBV6-2/TRBV6-3
ASSQWTVEAF TRBJ1-1 TRBV6-2/TRBV6-3
ASSWMTGNTIY TRBJ1-3 TRBV6-6
ASSPRLAGGINEQF TRBJ2-1 TRBV2
ASSLASGALGYEQY TRBJ2-7 TRBV5-6
ASSDGTKGEKLF TRBJ1-4 TRBV7-9
ASSRRGGGVPDEQY TRBJ2-7 TRBV5-6
ASTAGPANTEAF TRBJ1-1 TRBV19
ASSQEPRGDYGYT TRBJ1-2 TRBV4-3
ASSVGQGYGYT TRBJ1-2 TRBV28
ASSLGDRFHYGYT TRBJ1-2 TRBV5-4